Listed below are T cell receptor beta chains from one sample, sequenced in a study of blood T cell repertoires in COVID-19. Produced via immunoSEQ multiplex PCR; TCRdb's table is partial and in-frame only. This table has about 220,000 clones, 65% to 85% appearing once. The sequenced sample was peripheral blood. The receptor set was obtained from a human donor in a cohort sampled during active COVID-19. Each CDR3 is given with its conserved first and last residue. The D gene is left open where the match is weak. Not every row has a clone size; where given, it reads once, few, many or a size class.

>.|TRBJ2-1|TRBV3-1/TRBV3-2|.
CASSQDLPSLNNEQFF
TGTGCCAGCAGCCAAGACCTTCCTAGCCTTAACAATGAGCAGTTCTTC
>TRBD2|TRBJ2-1|TRBV5-1|many
CASSPGGGRNNEQFF
TGCGCCAGCAGCCCCGGGGGCGGGAGGAACAATGAGCAGTTCTTC
>.|TRBJ1-1|TRBV18|.
CASSTGQIAEAFF
TGTGCCAGCTCAACAGGACAGATAGCTGAAGCTTTCTTT
>TRBD2|TRBJ2-1|TRBV7-8|.
CASSLALGSGVSYNEQFF
TGTGCCAGCAGCTTAGCGCTAGGTAGCGGGGTCTCCTACAATGAGCAGTTCTTC
>.|TRBJ2-3|TRBV7-2|.
CASSFQGSTDTQYF
TGTGCCAGCAGCTTCCAGGGGAGCACAGATACGCAGTATTTT
>.|TRBJ2-3|TRBV21-1|.
CASSKHRTGGSADTQYF
TGTGCCAGCAGCAAGCACCGGACAGGGGGATCCGCAGATACGCAGTATTTT
>TRBD2|TRBJ2-7|TRBV24-1|once
CATSPSGSIAYEQYF
TGTGCCACCAGTCCTAGCGGGAGCATAGCCTACGAGCAGTACTTC
>.|TRBJ1-2|TRBV6-5|few
CASSYRANYGYTF
TGTGCCAGCAGTTATCGGGCTAACTATGGCTACACCTTC
>TRBD2|TRBJ2-1|TRBV2|.
CATGRLAGVNEQFF
TGTGCCACCGGACGACTAGCGGGAGTCAATGAGCAGTTCTTC
>.|TRBJ1-2|TRBV7-6|.
CASSLVPGDGYTF
TGTGCCAGCAGCTTAGTACCAGGGGATGGCTACACCTTC
>.|TRBJ2-7|TRBV4-2|.
CASSLPQGNEQYF
TGTGCCAGCAGCCTCCCCCAGGGGAACGAGCAGTACTTC
>TRBD1|TRBJ2-1|TRBV6-5|.
CASSNRGPDNEQFF
TGTGCCAGCAGTAACAGGGGGCCGGACAATGAGCAGTTCTTC
>.|TRBJ2-1|TRBV5-1|.
CASRRTGSSYNEQFF
TGCGCCAGCAGAAGGACTGGGAGCTCCTACAATGAGCAGTTCTTC
>.|TRBJ1-4|TRBV5-1|.
CASSLSGQEEKLFF
TGCGCCAGCAGCTTGAGCGGGCAGGAAGAAAAACTGTTTTTT